The present entry profiles one T cell receptor (beta chain) with its context. The antigen remains unidentified. The entry originates in a study of cytomegalovirus exposure and HLA in healthy donors. General study points: A reported reduction in N-insertions relative to the 666-donor mean was seen in an Asian-associated ancestry cluster in a later analysis. On later analysis, the bulk of CMV-associated TCR beta chains appeared to be HLA-restricted. TCR beta chains numbering about 160 were designated cytomegalovirus-associated.

For this donor, CMV serostatus was not recorded. Primers included in the PCR were 60 Vbeta and 13 Jbeta primers. The repertoire was sequenced with immunoSEQ multiplex PCR; TCRdb's copy has only in-frame clones and lacks some. The sample carries 90,000 to 150,000 clones, over 75% recorded once. Material for sequencing was PBMCs. This TCR derives from a human donor in good health.

CDR3 nucleotide sequence: TGTGCCAGTAGTGCCGGGACAGGGAATTATTCACCCCTCCACTTT. As protein: CASSAGTGNYSPLHF. The chain uses TRBV19 and TRBJ1-6; 9 nucleotides line up with TRBD1. This CDR3 spans 15 amino acids. The V segment lost 5 bases and the J segment 8 bases; nucleotides outside the gene matches: 7. CDR1 is LNHDA and CDR2 is SQIVND in the germline V gene (reference sequence).